These 22 T cell receptor beta chains share one sample of origin, sequenced in a study of T cell responses to AZD1222 COVID-19 vaccine. Sequencing was performed with immunoSEQ multiplex PCR; in TCRdb, only in-frame clones are kept and a portion is missing. This sample has about 130,000 clones, with about nine tenths found just once. Sequenced here: peripheral blood, sampled on day 0 of AZD1222 vaccination. The source of these receptors is an adult in good health.

This clone was found once. This rearrangement joins TRBV5-6 to TRBJ2-5; D gene uncertain. The CDR3 loop spans 12 amino acids. The germline V gene has CDR1 SGHDT and CDR2 YYEEEE. The V gene lost 3 bases and the J gene lost 7 bases, with 10 bases spanning the gap. In DNA form, the CDR3 reads TGTGCCAGCAGCTCGGGCCGGCGGACCCAGTACTTC. Protein sequence: CASSSGRRTQYF. The whole variable domain, remainder taken from reference TRBV5-6 and TRBJ2-5, is DAGVTQSPTHLIKTRGQQVTLRCSPKSGHDTVSWYQQALGQGPQFIFQYYEEEERQRGNFPDRFSGHQFPNYSSELNVNALLLGDSALYLCASSSGRRTQYFGPGTRLLVL.

The V call is TRBV18, the J call TRBJ1-5, with a weak D call TRBD1 (5 bases). The CDR3 consists of 14 residues. The V end was cut by 2 bases, the J end by 7 bases, with 12 bases between. The germline gives CDR1 KGHSH, CDR2 LQKENI. The CDR3 coding sequence is TGTGCCAGCTCACCATCGAGGGACGGCCAGCCCCAGCATTTT. Residues: CASSPSRDGQPQHF.

The chain employs TRBV18 and TRBJ2-3; 9 bases are a match to TRBD2. The CDR3 is made up of 16 amino acids. Germline CDR1 KGHSH, CDR2 LQKENI. The J segment lost 2 bases and the V segment lost 3 bases, leaving 6 bases of the junction unmatched. CDR3 in DNA: TGTGCCAGCTCACCTCTAGCGGGGAAACCCACAGATACGCAGTATTTT. Its translation: CASSPLAGKPTDTQYF.

This clone has only one observation. J is TRBJ1-1 and V is TRBV21-1. TRBV21-1 is labeled a pseudogene. CDR3 length equals 14 residues. This CDR3 reads CASSKAEPNTEAFF. CDR3 coding DNA: TGTGCCAGCAGCAAAGCGGAACCCAACACTGAAGCTTTCTTT.

The chain links TRBV4-3 to TRBJ2-3; no reliable D call. The CDR3 sequence is 13 residues long. V was trimmed by 0 bases and J by 5 bases, leaving 6 bases between them. Germline V gene sequence: CDR1 LGHNA, CDR2 YSLEER. CDR3 sequence reads: CASSQEVRDTQYF. The CDR3 coding sequence is TGCGCCAGCAGCCAAGAAGTTAGAGATACGCAGTATTTT.

The chain combines TRBV12-3 or TRBV12-4 with TRBJ2-1, with a weak D call TRBD2 (5 bases). V was pared by 6 bases and J by 4 bases, with 7 bases between. The CDR3 extends over 12 amino acids. CDR3 nucleotide sequence: TGTGCCAGCAGCGGGGATTACAATGAGCAGTTCTTC. It is translated as CASSGDYNEQFF.

The V and J genes are TRBV18 and TRBJ2-4, with D unclear. Looked up from germline, CDR1 is KGHSH and CDR2 is LQKENI. The V end lost 1 base, the J end lost 0 bases, and 10 bases lay between the germline ends. The CDR3 has 16 amino acids. Written as DNA, the CDR3 is TGTGCCAGCTCACCACAGTTCCAACTAGCCAAAAACATTCAGTACTTC. Its protein is CASSPQFQLAKNIQYF.

This rearrangement joins TRBV21-1 to TRBJ1-3; the table gives TRBD1 as D, unverified against the DNA. TRBV21-1 is classified as a pseudogene. This CDR3 spans 10 amino acids. This chain's CDR3 is CASNSYTIYF. CDR3 in DNA: TGTGCCAGCAATTCATACACCATATATTTT.

This clone came up once. The chain links TRBV12-5 to TRBJ2-1; a weak D match, TRBD2 (6 bases). Germline V CDR1 and CDR2: LGHNT, FRNRAP. The V and J ends lost 0 bases and 8 bases respectively, with 17 bases between them. The CDR3 is made up of 16 amino acids. In nucleotides, the CDR3 is TGTGCTAGTGGTTTGGTCCCATTTGCTAGCGACGATGAGCAGTTCTTC. As protein: CASGLVPFASDDEQFF.

This sequence joins TRBV6-1 and TRBJ2-6; no reliable D call. CDR1 and CDR2 from the germline V gene are MNHNS and SASEGT. Trimming pared 0 bases from V and 0 bases from J, leaving 9 bases between. The CDR3 loop spans 17 amino acids. The CDR3 sequence: CASSEAYVGSGANVLTF. For the CDR3, the DNA is TGTGCCAGCAGTGAAGCGTATGTTGGCTCTGGGGCCAACGTCCTGACTTTC.

This clone was counted between two and nine times. The V call is TRBV18, the J call TRBJ1-2; possible D gene TRBD1, 5 bases. The germline V gene has CDR1 KGHSH and CDR2 LQKENI. The ends were cut back, 2 bases at V and 7 bases at J, with 8 bases in the middle. The CDR3 extends over 12 amino acids. CDR3 amino acids: CASSPSQGGYTF. In DNA, the CDR3 is TGTGCCAGCTCACCATCCCAGGGTGGCTACACCTTC.

The J gene is TRBJ1-2, the V gene TRBV19; D unresolved. Germline V CDR1 and CDR2: LNHDA, SQIVND (reference sequence). This CDR3 contains 14 residues. The V end lost 5 bases, the J end lost 1 base, and 11 bases lay between the germline ends. The CDR3, as DNA: TGTGCCAGTAGTGACCAACATAGTAACTATGGCTACACCTTC. This encodes CASSDQHSNYGYTF.

This clone was found once. The junction does not match germline at one end; this may be a read error. The chain couples TRBV12-3 or TRBV12-4 to TRBJ1-6; 7 bases line up with TRBD1. There are 12 residues in the CDR3. This CDR3 reads CASSRSDRERIF. CDR3 nucleotide sequence: TGTGCCAGCAGCCGATCCGACAGGGAAAGAATTTTT.

V is TRBV5-4 and J is TRBJ1-2; TRBD1 matches 10 bases. V shed 6 bases and J 5 bases; nucleotides not matched to a gene: 13. The CDR3 extends over 16 amino acids. CDR1 and CDR2 (germline): SGHNT, YYREEE (reference sequence). CDR3 DNA sequence: TGTGCCAGCATCGACACAACCTGGACAGGGGGTTATGGCTACACCTTC. Translated: CASIDTTWTGGYGYTF.

The chain combines TRBV7-8 with TRBJ1-1; 10 bases fit TRBD1. Germline V gene lookup returns CDR1 SGHVS and CDR2 FQNEAQ. With 3 bases clipped from V and 3 bases from J, the junction kept 4 bases outside the gene matches. The CDR3 extends over 15 amino acids. DNA of the CDR3: TGTGCCAGCAGCTTCCGGGACAGGGGCCACACTGAAGCTTTCTTT. As protein: CASSFRDRGHTEAFF. Full variable domain (rest looked up from reference TRBV7-8 and TRBJ1-1): GAGVSQSPRYKVAKRGQDVALRCDPISGHVSLFWYQQALGQGPEFLTYFQNEAQLDKSGLPSDRFFAERPEGSVSTLKIQRTQQEDSAVYLCASSFRDRGHTEAFFGQGTRLTVV.

The V gene is TRBV6-5, the J gene TRBJ2-7; 7 nucleotides agree with TRBD1. Germline V lookup: CDR1 MNHEY, CDR2 SVGAGI. The CDR3 covers 14 residues. V trimming: 5 bases; J trimming: 1 base; junction bases outside the gene matches: 5. CDR3 bases: TGTGCCAGCAGTACCCGGGACAGATCCTACGAGCAGTACTTC. Translated, it gives CASSTRDRSYEQYF.

The chain carries TRBV5-4 and TRBJ1-2, with D tentatively TRBD1 (5 bases). The germline V and J ends were trimmed by 3 bases and 8 bases, with 14 bases remaining between them. Germline values: CDR1 SGHNT, CDR2 YYREEE (reference sequence). The CDR3 sequence is 13 residues long. CDR3 loop: CASSSQFGGGYTF. The CDR3, as DNA: TGTGCCAGCAGCTCTCAATTTGGGGGGGGCTACACCTTC.

This clone was seen more than once but under ten times. This chain uses TRBV11-2 with TRBJ1-1, with D perhaps TRBD1 (5 bases). From germline, CDR1 is SGHAT and CDR2 FQNNGV. Trimming pared 1 base from V and 4 bases from J, leaving 10 bases between. The CDR3 is made up of 14 amino acids. CDR3 protein: CASSLVGGGTEAFF. CDR3 DNA: TGTGCCAGCAGCTTAGTGGGTGGGGGCACTGAAGCTTTCTTT.

This chain links TRBV7-2 with TRBJ1-1, with D perhaps matching TRBD1 (5 bases). Trimming took off 5 bases at V and 5 bases at J, with 21 bases between the two ends. Germline CDR1 and CDR2: SGHTA and FQGNSA. The CDR3 length is 16 residues. Here the CDR3 DNA reads TGTGCCAGCAGCCCAACCTTACTGCCGGGGCAGACTGAAGCTTTCTTT. As protein: CASSPTLLPGQTEAFF. The whole variable domain, filled in from reference TRBV7-2 and TRBJ1-1, reads GAGVSQSPSNKVTEKGKDVELRCDPISGHTALYWYRQSLGQGLEFLIYFQGNSAPDKSGLPSDRFSAERTGGSVSTLTIQRTQQEDSAVYLCASSPTLLPGQTEAFFGQGTRLTVV.

The J gene is TRBJ1-3, the V gene TRBV10-2, with 7 bases identical to TRBD1. This CDR3 comprises 15 residues. Germline lookup yields CDR1 WSHSY and CDR2 SAAADI. The V and J ends lost 4 bases and 4 bases, in that order; junction bases with no gene match: 7. CDR3 in DNA: TGCGCCAGCAGTGCGACAGGGTCGAGGGGAAACACCATATATTTT. It encodes CASSATGSRGNTIYF.

The chain uses TRBV5-6 and TRBJ2-6; no clear D. V lost 1 base and J lost 0, with 5 bases in between. The CDR3 is 15 residues long. CDR1 SGHDT and CDR2 YYEEEE come from the germline V gene. The CDR3, as DNA: TGTGCCAGCAGCTTGAATCCCTCTGGGGCCAACGTCCTGACTTTC. Amino acid sequence: CASSLNPSGANVLTF.

The gene calls are TRBV3-1 (or the pseudogene TRBV3-2) and TRBJ2-3; D is possibly TRBD1 or TRBD2 (5 bases each). V lost 2 bases and J 3 bases, leaving 12 bases between the germline ends. CDR1 is LGHDT and CDR2 is YNNKEL in the germline V gene (reference sequence). The CDR3 contains 15 residues. This CDR3 reads CASSQNAGRTDTQYF. The DNA for the CDR3 is TGTGCCAGCAGCCAAAACGCAGGGAGAACAGATACGCAGTATTTT.